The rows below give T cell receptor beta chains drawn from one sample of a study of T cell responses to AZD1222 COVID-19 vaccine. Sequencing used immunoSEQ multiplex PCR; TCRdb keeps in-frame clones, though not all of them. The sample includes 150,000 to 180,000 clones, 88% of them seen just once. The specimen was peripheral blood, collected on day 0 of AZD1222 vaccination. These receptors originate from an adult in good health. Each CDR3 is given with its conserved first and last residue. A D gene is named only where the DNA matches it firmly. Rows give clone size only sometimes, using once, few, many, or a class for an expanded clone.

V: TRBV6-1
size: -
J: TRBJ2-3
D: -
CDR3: CASSDVGPDTQYF
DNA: TGTGCCAGCAGTGATGTTGGTCCCGATACGCAGTATTTT

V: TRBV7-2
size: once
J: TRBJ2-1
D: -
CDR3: CASSLGAGLAPYNEQFF
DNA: TGTGCCAGCAGCTTAGGGGCGGGACTCGCGCCCTACAATGAGCAGTTCTTC

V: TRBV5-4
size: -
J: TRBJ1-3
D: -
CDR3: CASSRRGGSSGNTIYF
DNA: TGTGCCAGCAGCCGGAGGGGAGGTAGCTCTGGAAACACCATATATTTT

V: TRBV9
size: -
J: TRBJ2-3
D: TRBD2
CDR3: CASSARAGNIGDTQYF
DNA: TGTGCCAGCAGCGCCCGAGCGGGGAATATCGGAGATACGCAGTATTTT

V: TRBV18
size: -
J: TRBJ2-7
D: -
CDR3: CASSPTGSSYEQYF
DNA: TGTGCCAGCTCACCCACAGGGAGCTCCTACGAGCAGTACTTC

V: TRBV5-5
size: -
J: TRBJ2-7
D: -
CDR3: CASSLLPGYSYEQYF
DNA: TGTGCCAGCAGCTTGTTGCCGGGCTACTCCTACGAGCAGTACTTC

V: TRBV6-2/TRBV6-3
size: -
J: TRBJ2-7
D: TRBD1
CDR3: CASSYSQGAVSYEQYF
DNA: TGTGCCAGCAGTTACTCGCAGGGGGCGGTTAGCTACGAGCAGTACTTC

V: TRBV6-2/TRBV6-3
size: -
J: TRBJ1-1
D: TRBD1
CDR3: CASSYKARTGGVF
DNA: TGTGCCAGCAGTTACAAGGCGCGGACAGGGGGCGTCTTT

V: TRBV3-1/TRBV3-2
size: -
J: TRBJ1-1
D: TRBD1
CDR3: CASSQRQGGGNTEAFF
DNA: TGTGCCAGCAGCCAGAGACAGGGAGGGGGGAACACTGAAGCTTTCTTT

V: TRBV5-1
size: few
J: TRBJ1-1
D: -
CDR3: CASSLDGEAFF
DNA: TGCGCCAGCAGCTTGGATGGGGAGGCTTTCTTT

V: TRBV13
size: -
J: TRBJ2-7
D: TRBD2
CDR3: CASSTTSGAYEQYF
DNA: TGTGCCAGCAGCACGACTAGCGGGGCCTACGAGCAGTACTTC

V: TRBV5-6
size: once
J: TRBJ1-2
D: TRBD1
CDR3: CASSRGTGYGYTF
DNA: TGTGCCAGCAGCCGAGGGACAGGGTATGGCTACACCTTC

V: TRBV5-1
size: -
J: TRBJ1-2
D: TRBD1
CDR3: CASSQEQGAFGYTF
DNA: TGCGCCAGCAGCCAGGAGCAGGGGGCGTTTGGCTACACCTTC

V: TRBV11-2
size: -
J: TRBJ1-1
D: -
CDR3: CASSLGWTEAFF
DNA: TGTGCCAGCAGCTTAGGGTGGACTGAAGCTTTCTTT

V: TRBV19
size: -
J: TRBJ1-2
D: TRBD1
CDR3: CASSPDRDGYGYTF
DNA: TGTGCCAGTAGTCCCGACAGGGACGGCTATGGCTACACCTTC

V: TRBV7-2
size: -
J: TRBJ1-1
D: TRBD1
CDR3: CASSVQGAGTEAFF
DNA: TGTGCCAGCAGCGTACAGGGGGCAGGGACTGAAGCTTTCTTT

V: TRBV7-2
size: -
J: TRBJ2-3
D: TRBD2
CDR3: CASSLQLAGGADTQYF
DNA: TGTGCCAGCAGCTTACAACTAGCGGGGGGGGCAGATACGCAGTATTTT

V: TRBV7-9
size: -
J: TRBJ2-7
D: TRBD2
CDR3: CASSPQRGATYEQYF
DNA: TGTGCCAGCAGCCCCCAGCGGGGGGCCACCTACGAGCAGTACTTC

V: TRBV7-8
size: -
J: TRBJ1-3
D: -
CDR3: CASSSRAAGNTIYF
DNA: TGTGCCAGCAGCTCCCGGGCCGCCGGAAACACCATATATTTT

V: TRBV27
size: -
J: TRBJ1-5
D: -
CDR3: CASSINANQPQHF
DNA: TGTGCCAGCAGCATTAATGCCAATCAGCCCCAGCATTTT

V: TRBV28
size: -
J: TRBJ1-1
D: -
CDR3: CASSYHELKGGTEAFF
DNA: TGTGCCAGCAGTTACCATGAATTGAAAGGGGGCACTGAAGCTTTCTTT

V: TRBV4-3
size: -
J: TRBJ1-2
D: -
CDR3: CASSQVGQAYGYTF
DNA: TGCGCCAGCAGCCAAGTAGGCCAAGCTTATGGCTACACCTTC

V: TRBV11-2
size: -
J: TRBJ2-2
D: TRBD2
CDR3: CASSLVPSGGNTGELFF
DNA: TGTGCCAGCAGCTTAGTTCCTAGCGGGGGGAACACCGGGGAGCTGTTTTTT

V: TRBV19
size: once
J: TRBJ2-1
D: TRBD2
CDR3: CASRGLIYNEQFF
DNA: TGTGCCAGTAGGGGACTAATCTACAATGAGCAGTTCTTC

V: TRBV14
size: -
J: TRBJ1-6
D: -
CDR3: CASSQDRFKDRTSPLHF
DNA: TGTGCCAGCAGCCAAGACCGTTTTAAGGACAGAACTTCACCCCTCCACTTT

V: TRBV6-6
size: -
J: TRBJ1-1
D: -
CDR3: CASSIDSQNTEAFF
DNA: TGTGCCAGCAGCATCGACAGTCAGAACACTGAAGCTTTCTTT

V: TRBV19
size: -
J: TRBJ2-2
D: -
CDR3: CASSRLTGELFF
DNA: TGTGCCAGTAGCCGTCTCACCGGGGAGCTGTTTTTT

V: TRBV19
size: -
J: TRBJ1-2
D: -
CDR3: CASSIEEQVYGYTF
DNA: TGTGCCAGTAGTATAGAGGAACAGGTCTATGGCTACACCTTC

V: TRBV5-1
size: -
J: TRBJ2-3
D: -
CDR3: CASSLERAQDTQYF
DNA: TGCGCCAGCAGCTTGGAGCGAGCCCAGGATACGCAGTATTTT

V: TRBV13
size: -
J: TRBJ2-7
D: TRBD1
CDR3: CASSSPGQGVYEQYF
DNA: TGTGCCAGCAGCTCTCCGGGACAGGGGGTGTACGAGCAGTACTTC

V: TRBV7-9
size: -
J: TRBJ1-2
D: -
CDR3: CASGDRLEGYTF
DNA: TGTGCCAGCGGGGATCGGCTTGAAGGCTACACCTTC

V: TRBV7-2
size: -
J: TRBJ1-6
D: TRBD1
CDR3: CASSLGGETGGSPLHF
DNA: TGTGCCAGCAGCTTAGGAGGGGAGACAGGGGGTTCACCCCTCCACTTT

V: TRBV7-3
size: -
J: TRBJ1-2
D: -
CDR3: CASSPTPLNYGYTF
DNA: TGTGCCAGCAGCCCAACCCCCCTTAACTATGGCTACACCTTC

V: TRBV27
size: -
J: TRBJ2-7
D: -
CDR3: CASSFKVPGPYEQYF
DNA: TGTGCCAGCAGTTTTAAGGTCCCCGGGCCATACGAGCAGTACTTC

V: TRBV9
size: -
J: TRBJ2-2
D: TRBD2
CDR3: CASSGQTGELFF
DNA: TGTGCCAGTAGCGGGCAAACCGGGGAGCTGTTTTTT

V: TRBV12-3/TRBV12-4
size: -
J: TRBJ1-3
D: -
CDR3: CASSLQIGNTIYF
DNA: TGTGCCAGCAGTTTACAGATAGGAAACACCATATATTTT

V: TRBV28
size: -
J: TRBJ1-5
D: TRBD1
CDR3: CASTPPRTGDNQPQHF
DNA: TGTGCCAGCACTCCCCCCAGGACAGGGGACAATCAGCCCCAGCATTTT

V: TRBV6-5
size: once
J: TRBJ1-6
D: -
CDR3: CASSPGPTADSPLHF
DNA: TGTGCCAGCAGCCCGGGCCCCACGGCGGATTCACCCCTCCACTTT

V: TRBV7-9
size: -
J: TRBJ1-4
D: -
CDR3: CASSPGGYPNEKLFF
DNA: TGTGCCAGCAGCCCTGGCGGGTATCCTAATGAAAAACTGTTTTTT

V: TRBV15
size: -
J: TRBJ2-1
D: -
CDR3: CATSSSLGSYNEQFF
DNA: TGTGCCACCAGCAGTTCGCTGGGCTCCTACAATGAGCAGTTCTTC

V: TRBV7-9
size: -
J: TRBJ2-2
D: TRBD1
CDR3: CASSRQGNTGELFF
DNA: TGTGCCAGCAGTAGACAGGGGAACACCGGGGAGCTGTTTTTT

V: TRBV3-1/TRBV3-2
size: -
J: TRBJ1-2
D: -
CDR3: CASSQDPGAKGYTF
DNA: TGTGCCAGCAGCCAAGATCCAGGGGCCAAGGGCTACACCTTC

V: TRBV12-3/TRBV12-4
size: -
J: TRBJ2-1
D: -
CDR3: CASKRTTDNEQFF
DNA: TGTGCCAGCAAAAGGACTACTGACAATGAGCAGTTCTTC

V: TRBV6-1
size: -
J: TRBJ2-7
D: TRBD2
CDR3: CASSVAGGSNEQYF
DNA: TGTGCCAGCAGTGTAGCGGGGGGGTCTAACGAGCAGTACTTC

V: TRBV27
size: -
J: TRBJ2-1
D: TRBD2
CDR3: CASRPPGLAGVMEQFF
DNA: TGTGCCAGCAGGCCCCCGGGACTAGCGGGGGTAATGGAGCAGTTCTTC

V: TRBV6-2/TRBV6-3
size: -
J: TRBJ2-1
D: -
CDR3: CASSYNDYRVNEQFF
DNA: TGTGCCAGCAGTTATAACGACTACAGAGTTAATGAGCAGTTCTTC

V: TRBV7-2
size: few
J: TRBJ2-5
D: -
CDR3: CASSPTRIQETQYF
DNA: TGTGCCAGCAGCCCGACTAGGATCCAAGAGACCCAGTACTTC

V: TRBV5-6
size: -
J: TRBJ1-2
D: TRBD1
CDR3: CASSLGTGGGGYTF
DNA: TGTGCCAGCAGCTTGGGGACAGGGGGCGGCGGCTACACCTTC

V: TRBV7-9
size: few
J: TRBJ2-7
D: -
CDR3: CASSLRTDYEQYF
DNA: TGTGCCAGCAGCTTACGGACAGATTACGAGCAGTACTTC

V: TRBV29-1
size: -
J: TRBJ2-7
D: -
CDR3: CSVDLGRREQYF
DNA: TGCAGCGTTGATTTGGGGAGGAGGGAGCAGTACTTC

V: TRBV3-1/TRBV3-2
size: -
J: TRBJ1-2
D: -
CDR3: CASSTGRIYGYTF
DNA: TGTGCCTCTTCGACAGGCCGGATCTATGGCTACACCTTC

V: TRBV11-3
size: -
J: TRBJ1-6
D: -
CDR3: CASSINRDSPLHF
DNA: TGTGCCAGCAGCATAAACAGGGATTCACCCCTCCACTTT

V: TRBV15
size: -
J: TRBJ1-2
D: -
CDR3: CATSRDRGGASYGYTF
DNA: TGTGCCACCAGCAGAGATCGGGGGGGCGCGTCCTATGGCTACACCTTC

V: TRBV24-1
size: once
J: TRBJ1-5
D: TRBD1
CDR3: CATSAGTGHQPQHF
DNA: TGTGCCACCAGTGCGGGGACAGGGCATCAGCCCCAGCATTTT

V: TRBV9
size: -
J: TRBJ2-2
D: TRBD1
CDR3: CASSVAGTVNTGELFF
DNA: TGTGCCAGCAGCGTAGCCGGGACAGTGAACACCGGGGAGCTGTTTTTT